This paragraph reports one TCR beta chain. The clone's antigen remains unknown. The record has no base qualities; no much larger clone is one base away. This entry belongs to a study of OX40 agonist ivuxolimab in advanced cancers. Background for the entire study: Ivuxolimab, which targeted the costimulatory receptor OX40 (CD134), was an agonistic, fully human IgG2 monoclonal antibody. The paper describes the monotherapy dose-escalation part (N = 52 patients) of the phase I trial of ivuxolimab. The dose-escalation cohort was over 70% male with a mean age of roughly 62 years, ranging from about 23 to 85. The point of sequencing TCRbeta in the periphery was to test whether ivuxolimab changed TCR sequence diversity and drove clonal T-cell expansion. Patients were allowed to have had prior anti-PD-1, anti-PD-L1 or anti-CTLA-4 therapy, and approximately 40% of the dose-escalation patients had previously received checkpoint inhibitors. Partial responses occurred in three dose-escalation patients, of whom one had hepatocellular carcinoma and two had cutaneous melanoma. Intravenous ivuxolimab was administered to patients every 2 weeks at six dose levels: 0.01, 0.1, 0.3, 1.5, 3 and 10 mg/kg. Of the approximately 50 dose-escalation patients, hepatocellular carcinoma was present in approximately 20, melanoma in roughly 15, renal cell carcinoma in 9 and head and neck cancer in 9. What the study reported, not specific to this receptor: Antigen specificity was not determined for the clonally expanded peripheral T cells. Low levels of normalized T-cell clonal expansion were also seen in some nonresponding patients. In the 0.1-3.0 mg/kg groups, partial responders had among the lowest normalized peripheral clonal expansion, particularly in CD8+ T cells. At doses of 0.1 to 3.0 mg/kg, clonal expansion of both CD4+ and CD8+ blood T cells was observed from baseline to week 6. On average, CD8+ T cells showed more expanded clones than CD4+ T cells after ivuxolimab.

The trial excluded patients who had a history of autoimmune disease or were on systemic immunosuppression. In every dose cohort, peripheral blood was drawn for TCR sequencing at baseline, cycle 4 day 1, and cycle 7 day 1. Samples were obtained from an open-label, multicenter, first-in-human phase I dose-escalation trial of ivuxolimab. Adults with locally advanced or metastatic melanoma, renal cell, hepatocellular, or head and neck squamous cell carcinoma were enrolled in the trial. Before TCR sequencing, CD4+ T cells and CD8+ T cells were sorted from peripheral blood as separate populations. Genomic DNA was extracted from sorted cells for sequencing of the TCRbeta CDR3 region. TCRbeta CDR3 regions were sequenced using the immunoSEQ Assay. Here the immuneACCESS table is served through TCRdb, limited to in-frame sequences with V and J called. Missing clones are a known gap in these copies; in checked studies unresolved V genes cover under half, and the rest lacks a known reason. A total of around 59,000 clones appear in this sample, about 88% of them only once. 9% to 15% of the sample lies in the top ten.

Including the terminal cysteine and phenylalanine, the CDR3 comprises 15 residues. CDR3 DNA is the only sequence kept; it has 45 bases, read in frame from the first base. V is reduced by 7 bases and J by 5 bases, leaving a spacing of 18 bases between them. Based on the germline V gene, the CDR1 and CDR2 sequences are MDHEN and SYDVKM. Source: CD4+ or CD8+ T cells sorted from blood, taken in a trial of the OX40 agonist ivuxolimab. The clonotype originates from an adult with an advanced solid tumor such as melanoma, head and neck, liver or kidney cancer. The chain was built from TRBV28 and TRBJ1-5; perhaps TRBD1 is the D gene, with 6 bases matching. The DNA sequence follows: TGTGCCAGCACAATCCAAGTAGGGGGATATCAGCCCCAGCATTTT. Its translation reads: CASTIQVGGYQPQHF.